What follows are 13 T cell receptor beta chains derived from one specimen sequenced in a study of cytomegalovirus exposure and HLA in healthy donors. PCR primers comprised 60 Vbeta and 13 Jbeta primers. Assay: immunoSEQ multiplex PCR; the TCRdb copy retains only in-frame clones and omits some. Altogether 150,000 or so clones are present, about 73% being singletons, with the ten largest covering under 2.5%. The sequenced sample consisted of PBMCs. Receptors originate from a woman aged 55-69 years in good health and CMV-seropositive.

This chain joins TRBV19 and TRBJ2-3; 12 nucleotides align to TRBD2. V gave up 5 bases and J gave up 5 bases; unmatched junction bases: 8. This CDR3 contains 16 residues. Germline CDR1 LNHDA, CDR2 SQIVND (reference sequence). CDR3 in DNA: TGTGCCAGTAGTGCGAGACTAGCGGGGGAGGTAGATACGCAGTATTTT. It codes for CASSARLAGEVDTQYF.

The chain combines TRBV25-1 with TRBJ1-2; D is possibly TRBD1 (6 bases). The CDR3 runs to 13 residues. Germline V gene sequence: CDR1 MGHDK, CDR2 SYGVNS. V dropped 3 bases and J dropped 5 bases, with 10 bases sitting between them. CDR3 nucleotides: TGTGCCAGCAGTGACGACAGGTCATATGGCTACACCTTC. Translated: CASSDDRSYGYTF.

This clone was seen only a few times. The rearrangement uses TRBV11-2 and TRBJ1-3, with D perhaps TRBD1 (5 bases). Deletions cut 5 bases from V and 4 bases from J, with 15 bases between. The CDR3 spans 15 residues. Looked up from germline, CDR1 is SGHAT and CDR2 is FQNNGV. The CDR3 DNA reads TGTGCCAGCAGCCCTGGGGCAGGAAGGGGAAACACCATATATTTT. Translating it yields CASSPGAGRGNTIYF.

The chain employs TRBV9 and TRBJ2-2; 8 nucleotides line up with TRBD1. Germline V lookup: CDR1 SGDLS, CDR2 YYNGEE. Trimming cost V 3 bases and J 4 bases; bases outside gene matches: 5. CDR3 length: 15 amino acids. The CDR3 sequence: CASSEDRARTGELFF. The CDR3 coding sequence is TGTGCCAGCAGCGAGGACAGGGCACGCACCGGGGAGCTGTTTTTT.

The V gene is TRBV27, the J gene TRBJ2-7; a weak D match, TRBD2 (5 bases). The CDR3 sequence is 17 residues long. Germline CDR1 reads MNHEY; CDR2 reads SMNVEV (reference sequence). The germline V and J ends were trimmed by 5 bases and 0 bases, with 20 bases remaining between them. CDR3 bases: TGTGCCAGCAGTCCTATACTAGTAGCGAACCGCTCCTACGAGCAGTACTTC. It translates to CASSPILVANRSYEQYF.

The J gene is TRBJ1-4, the V gene TRBV6-1, with D maybe TRBD1 (5 bases). The CDR3 has 14 amino acids. Germline V gene data show CDR1 as MNHNS and CDR2 as SASEGT. The germline V and J ends were trimmed by 8 bases and 5 bases, with 15 bases remaining between them. CDR3 nucleotides: TGTGCCAGCTCTACTTGGGGGGGGAATGAAAAACTGTTTTTT. Protein: CASSTWGGNEKLFF.

J is TRBJ1-1 and V is TRBV2, with 11 bases identical to TRBD1. This CDR3 comprises 13 residues. CDR1 and CDR2 from the germline V gene are SNHLY and FYNNEI. Losses at the gene ends were 6 bases for V and 4 bases for J; bases not matched to a gene: 1. The CDR3 loop reads CASRGTGGTEAFF. The CDR3 nucleotides read TGTGCCAGCAGGGGGACAGGGGGCACTGAAGCTTTCTTT. Combining the CDR3 with reference TRBV2 and TRBJ1-1 gives the whole variable domain EPEVTQTPSHQVTQMGQEVILRCVPISNHLYFYWYRQILGQKVEFLVSFYNNEISEKSEIFDDQFSVERPDGSNFTLKIRSTKLEDSAMYFCASRGTGGTEAFFGQGTRLTVV.

V usage is TRBV6-5 and J usage is TRBJ2-1, with TRBD1 as a possible D gene (6 bases). Germline V gives CDR1 MNHEY, CDR2 SVGAGI. V lost 7 bases, J lost 1 base, and 8 bases lay in between. This CDR3 comprises 13 residues. This CDR3 reads CASKTGSYNEQFF. In DNA form, the CDR3 reads TGTGCCAGCAAAACAGGGTCCTACAATGAGCAGTTCTTC.

The rearrangement joins TRBV13 to TRBJ2-7; 9 positions agree with TRBD1. The CDR3 sequence is 16 residues long. J was trimmed by 5 bases and V by 5 bases; bases with no gene match: 13. Germline CDR1 reads PRHDT; CDR2 reads FYEKMQ (reference sequence). The CDR3 nucleotides read TGTGCCAGCAGCACCGTCGGACAGGGGTTTTCCAACGAGCAGTACTTC. This codes for CASSTVGQGFSNEQYF.

This clone was picked up a small number of times. V is TRBV7-2 and J is TRBJ2-7; TRBD2 agrees at 12 bases. Per germline, CDR1 SGHTA and CDR2 FQGNSA. This CDR3 contains 15 residues. V shed 5 bases, J shed 5 bases, and the junction held 7 bases outside the gene matches. CDR3 nucleotide sequence: TGTGCCAGCAGCACTAGGACTAGCGGGAATAACGAGCAGTACTTC. The encoded protein is CASSTRTSGNNEQYF.

This chain uses TRBV15 with TRBJ1-1, with TRBD1 as a possible D gene (6 bases). The CDR3 runs to 17 residues. Germline lookup yields CDR1 LNHNV and CDR2 YYDKDF (reference sequence). V lost 0 bases and J lost 1, with 15 bases in between. The CDR3 region is CATSRDPPGAWNTEAFF. CDR3 in DNA: TGTGCCACCAGCAGAGATCCGCCAGGGGCGTGGAACACTGAAGCTTTCTTT.

This clone has just a few counts. CDR3 nucleotides: TGTGCCAGCAGCCCTCCTAGCGGGAGGGCCGCCGAGCAGTACTTC. Amino acids: CASSPPSGRAAEQYF. The chain has TRBV21-1 and TRBJ2-7; no DNA check was done on the table's D call, TRBD2. TRBV21-1 is tagged as a pseudogene. The CDR3 has 15 residues.

V and J are TRBV19 and TRBJ1-2, with 9 bases matching TRBD1. CDR1 LNHDA and CDR2 SQIVND come from the germline V gene (reference sequence). The CDR3 totals 14 residues. With 5 bases clipped from V and 3 bases from J, the junction kept 4 bases outside the gene matches. CDR3 protein: CASSGTGRDYGYTF. CDR3 bases: TGTGCCAGTAGTGGGACAGGGAGGGACTATGGCTACACCTTC.